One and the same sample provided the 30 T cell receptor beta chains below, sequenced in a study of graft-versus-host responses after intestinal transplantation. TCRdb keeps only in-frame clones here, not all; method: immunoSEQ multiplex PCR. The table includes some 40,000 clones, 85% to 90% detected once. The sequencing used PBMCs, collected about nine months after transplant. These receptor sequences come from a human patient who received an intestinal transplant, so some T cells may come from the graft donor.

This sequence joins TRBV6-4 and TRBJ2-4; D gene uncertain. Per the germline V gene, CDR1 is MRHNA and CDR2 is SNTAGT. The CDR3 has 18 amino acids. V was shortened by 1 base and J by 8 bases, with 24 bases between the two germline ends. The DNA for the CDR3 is TGTGCCAGCAGTGACTTCTACACCACAGCCGGTCCAAGGGACATTCAGTACTTC. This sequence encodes CASSDFYTTAGPRDIQYF.

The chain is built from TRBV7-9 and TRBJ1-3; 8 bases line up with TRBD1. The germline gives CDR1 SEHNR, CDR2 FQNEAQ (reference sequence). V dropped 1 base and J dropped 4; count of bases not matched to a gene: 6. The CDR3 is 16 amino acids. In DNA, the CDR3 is TGTGCCAGCAGCTTAGGTTCCGGGACAGGAGGAAACACCATATATTTT. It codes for CASSLGSGTGGNTIYF.

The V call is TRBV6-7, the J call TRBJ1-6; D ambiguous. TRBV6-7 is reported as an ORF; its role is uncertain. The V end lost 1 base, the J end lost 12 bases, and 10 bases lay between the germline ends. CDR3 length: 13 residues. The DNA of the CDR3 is TGTGCCAGCAGTTACTATCGCAGGAAACCCCTCCACTTT. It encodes CASSYYRRKPLHF.

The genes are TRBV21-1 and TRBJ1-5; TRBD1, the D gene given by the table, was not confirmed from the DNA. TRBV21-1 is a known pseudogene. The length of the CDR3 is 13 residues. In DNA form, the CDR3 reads TGTGCCAGCACCGACACTGGAAATCAGCCCCAGCATTTT. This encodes CASTDTGNQPQHF.

The CDR3 here is CSVYLQGPNEQFF. The CDR3 DNA is TGCAGCGTTTACTTGCAAGGGCCCAATGAGCAGTTCTTC. The chain couples TRBV29-1 to TRBJ2-1; the D is unclear. Per the germline V gene, CDR1 is SQVTM and CDR2 is ANQGSEA. V lost 5 bases and J 6 bases, leaving 14 bases between the germline ends. The CDR3 has 13 residues.

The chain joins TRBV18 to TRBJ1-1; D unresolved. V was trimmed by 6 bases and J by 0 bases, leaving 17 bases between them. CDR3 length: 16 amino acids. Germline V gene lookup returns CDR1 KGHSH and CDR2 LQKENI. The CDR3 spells CASSPTGGNMNTEAFF. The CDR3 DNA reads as TGTGCCAGCTCTCCCACGGGTGGAAATATGAACACTGAAGCTTTCTTT.

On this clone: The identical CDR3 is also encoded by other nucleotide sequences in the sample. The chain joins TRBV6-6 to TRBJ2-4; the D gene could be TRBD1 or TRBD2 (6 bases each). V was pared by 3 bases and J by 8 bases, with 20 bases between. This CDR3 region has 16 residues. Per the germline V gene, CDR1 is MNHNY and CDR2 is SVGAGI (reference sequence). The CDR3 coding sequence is TGTGCCAGCAGTTATGGGGGGCGTGGAGCCAGGGACATTCAGTACTTC. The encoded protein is CASSYGGRGARDIQYF.

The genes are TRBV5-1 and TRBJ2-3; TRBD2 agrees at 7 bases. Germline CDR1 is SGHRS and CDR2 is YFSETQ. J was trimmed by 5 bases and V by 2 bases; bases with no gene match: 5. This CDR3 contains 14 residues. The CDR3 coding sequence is TGCGCCAGCAGCTTCCGGGGGGACCTAGATACGCAGTATTTT. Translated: CASSFRGDLDTQYF. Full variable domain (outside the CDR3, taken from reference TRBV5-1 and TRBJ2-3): KAGVTQTPRYLIKTRGQQVTLSCSPISGHRSVSWYQQTPGQGLQFLFEYFSETQRNKGNFPGRFSGRQFSNSRSEMNVSTLELGDSALYLCASSFRGDLDTQYFGPGTRLTVL.

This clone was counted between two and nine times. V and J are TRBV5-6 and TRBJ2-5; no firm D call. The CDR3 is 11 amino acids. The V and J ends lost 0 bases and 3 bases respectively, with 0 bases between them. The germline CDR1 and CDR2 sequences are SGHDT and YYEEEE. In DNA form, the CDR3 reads TGTGCCAGCAGCTTGGAAGAGACCCAGTACTTC. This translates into CASSLEETQYF.

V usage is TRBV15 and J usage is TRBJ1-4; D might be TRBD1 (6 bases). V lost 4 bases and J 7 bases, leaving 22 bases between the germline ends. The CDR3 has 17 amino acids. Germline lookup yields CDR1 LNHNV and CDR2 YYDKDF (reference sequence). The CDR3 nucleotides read TGTGCCACCAGCATAATAGTAGTAGGGGGGGAAAGTGAAAAACTGTTTTTT. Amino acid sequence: CATSIIVVGGESEKLFF.

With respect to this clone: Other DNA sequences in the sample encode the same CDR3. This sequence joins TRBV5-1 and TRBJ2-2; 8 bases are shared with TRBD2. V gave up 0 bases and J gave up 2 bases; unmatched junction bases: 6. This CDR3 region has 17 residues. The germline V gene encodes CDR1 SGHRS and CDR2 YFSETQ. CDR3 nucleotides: TGCGCCAGCAGCTTGGGCGGCGGGGGGCCTAACACCGGGGAGCTGTTTTTT. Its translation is CASSLGGGGPNTGELFF.

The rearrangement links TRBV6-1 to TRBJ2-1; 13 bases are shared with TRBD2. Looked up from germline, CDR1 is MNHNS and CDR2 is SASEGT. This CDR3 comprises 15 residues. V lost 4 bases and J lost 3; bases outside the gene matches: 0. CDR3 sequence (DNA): TGTGCCAGCAGTGGACTAGCGGGGGGCTACAATGAGCAGTTCTTC. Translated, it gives CASSGLAGGYNEQFF.

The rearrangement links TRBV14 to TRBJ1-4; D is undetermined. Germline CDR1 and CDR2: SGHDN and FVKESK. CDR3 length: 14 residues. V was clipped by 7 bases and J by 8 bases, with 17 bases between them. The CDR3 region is CASTRPPVREKLFF. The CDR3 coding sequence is TGTGCCAGCACCCGACCCCCAGTTCGGGAAAAACTGTTTTTT.

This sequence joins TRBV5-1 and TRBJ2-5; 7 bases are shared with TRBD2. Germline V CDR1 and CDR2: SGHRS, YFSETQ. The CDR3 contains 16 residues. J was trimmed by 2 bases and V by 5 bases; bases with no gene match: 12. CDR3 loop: CASRYGAGNLQETQYF. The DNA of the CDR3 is TGCGCCAGCAGATACGGAGCGGGGAACTTACAAGAGACCCAGTACTTC.

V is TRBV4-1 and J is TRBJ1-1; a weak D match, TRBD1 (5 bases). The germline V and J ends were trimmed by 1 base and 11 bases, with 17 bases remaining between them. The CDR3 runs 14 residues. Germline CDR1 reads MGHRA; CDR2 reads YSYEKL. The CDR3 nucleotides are TGCGCCAGCAGCCAAGCCGGACGGGGGAGGCACGCTTTCTTT. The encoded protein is CASSQAGRGRHAFF.

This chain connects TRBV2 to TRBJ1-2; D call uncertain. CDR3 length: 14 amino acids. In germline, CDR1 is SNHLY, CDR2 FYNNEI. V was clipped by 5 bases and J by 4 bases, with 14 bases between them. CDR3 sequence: CASSLGARAYGYTF. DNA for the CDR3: TGTGCCAGCAGTTTAGGTGCGCGAGCCTATGGCTACACCTTC.

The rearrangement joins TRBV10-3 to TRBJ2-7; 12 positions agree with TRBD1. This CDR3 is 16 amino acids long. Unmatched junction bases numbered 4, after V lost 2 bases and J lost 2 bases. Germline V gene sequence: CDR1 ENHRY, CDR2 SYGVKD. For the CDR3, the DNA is TGTGCCATCAGTGAGCGTGGGGACAGGGGGCCCTACGAGCAGTACTTC. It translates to CAISERGDRGPYEQYF.

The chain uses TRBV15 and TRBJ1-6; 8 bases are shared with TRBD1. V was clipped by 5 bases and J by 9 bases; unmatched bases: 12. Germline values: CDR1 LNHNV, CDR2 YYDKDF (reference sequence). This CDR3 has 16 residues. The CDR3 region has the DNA TGTGCCACCAGCGCTGACCCACAGGGGGAGGCTTCACCCCTCCACTTT. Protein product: CATSADPQGEASPLHF.

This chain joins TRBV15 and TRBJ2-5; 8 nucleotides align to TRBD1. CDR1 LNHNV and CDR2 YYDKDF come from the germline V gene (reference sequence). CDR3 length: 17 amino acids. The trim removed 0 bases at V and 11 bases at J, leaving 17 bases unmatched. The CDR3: CATSRDIPGQGSWEQYF. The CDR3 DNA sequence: TGTGCCACCAGCAGAGACATCCCCGGACAGGGAAGTTGGGAGCAGTACTTC.

DNA of the CDR3: TGTGCCAGCAGCCCGAAGGGACTTTTGAGCAATCAGCCCCAGCATTTT. This encodes CASSPKGLLSNQPQHF. The chain employs TRBV27 and TRBJ1-5; D may be TRBD1 (5 bases). Germline-derived CDR1 and CDR2 are MNHEY and SMNVEV (reference sequence). The V and J ends lost 6 bases and 1 base respectively, with 16 bases between them. There are 16 residues in the CDR3.

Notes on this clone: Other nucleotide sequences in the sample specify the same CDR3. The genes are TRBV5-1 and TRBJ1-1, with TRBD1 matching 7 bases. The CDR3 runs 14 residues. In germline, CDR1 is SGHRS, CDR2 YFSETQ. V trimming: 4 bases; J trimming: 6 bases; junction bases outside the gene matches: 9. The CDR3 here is CASSGGTAWAEAFF. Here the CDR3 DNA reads TGCGCCAGCAGCGGGGGGACAGCTTGGGCTGAAGCTTTCTTT.

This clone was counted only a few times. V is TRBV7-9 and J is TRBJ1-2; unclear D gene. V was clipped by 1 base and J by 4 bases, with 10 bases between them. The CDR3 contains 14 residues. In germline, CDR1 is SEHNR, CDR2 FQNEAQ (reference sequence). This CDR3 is CASSLDLSLYGYTF. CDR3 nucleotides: TGTGCCAGCAGCTTAGATCTCAGCCTCTATGGCTACACCTTC.

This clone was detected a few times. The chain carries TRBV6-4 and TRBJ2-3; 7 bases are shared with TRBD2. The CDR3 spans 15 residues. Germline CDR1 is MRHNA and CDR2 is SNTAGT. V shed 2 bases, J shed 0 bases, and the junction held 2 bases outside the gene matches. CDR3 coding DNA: TGTGCCAGCAGTGACGGGCGGGGGAGCACAGATACGCAGTATTTT. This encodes CASSDGRGSTDTQYF.

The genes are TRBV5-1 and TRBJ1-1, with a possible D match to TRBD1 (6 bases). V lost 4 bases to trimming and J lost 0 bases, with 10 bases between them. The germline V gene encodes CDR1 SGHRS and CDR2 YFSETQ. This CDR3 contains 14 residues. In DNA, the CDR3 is TGCGCCAGCAGCGCGGACAGTATGAACACTGAAGCTTTCTTT. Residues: CASSADSMNTEAFF.

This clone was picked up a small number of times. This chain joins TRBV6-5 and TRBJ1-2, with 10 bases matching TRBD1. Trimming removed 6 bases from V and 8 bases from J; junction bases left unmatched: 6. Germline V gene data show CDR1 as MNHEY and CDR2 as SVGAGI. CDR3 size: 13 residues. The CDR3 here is CASSFDRGQGYTF. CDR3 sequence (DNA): TGTGCCAGCAGCTTCGACAGGGGGCAGGGCTACACCTTC.

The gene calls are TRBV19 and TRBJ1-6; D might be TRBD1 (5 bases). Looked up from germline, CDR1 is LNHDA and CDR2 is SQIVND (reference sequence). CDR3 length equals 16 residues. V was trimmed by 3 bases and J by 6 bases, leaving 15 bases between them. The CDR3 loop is CASSIILGGSNSPLHF. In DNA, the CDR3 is TGTGCCAGTAGTATTATTCTCGGGGGGAGTAATTCACCCCTCCACTTT.

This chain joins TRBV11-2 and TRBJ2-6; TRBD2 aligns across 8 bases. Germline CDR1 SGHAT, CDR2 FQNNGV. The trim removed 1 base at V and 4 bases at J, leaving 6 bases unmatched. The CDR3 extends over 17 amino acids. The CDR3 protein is CASSLGGGGSGANVLTF. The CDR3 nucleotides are TGTGCCAGCAGCTTAGGCGGCGGGGGGTCCGGGGCCAACGTCCTGACTTTC.

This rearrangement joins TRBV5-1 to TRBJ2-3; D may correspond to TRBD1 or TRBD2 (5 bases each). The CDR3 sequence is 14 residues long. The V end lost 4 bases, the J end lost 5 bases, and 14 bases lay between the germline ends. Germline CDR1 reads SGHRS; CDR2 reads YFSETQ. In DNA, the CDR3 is TGCGCCAGCAGCGCCGGGGACCACGGAGATACGCAGTATTTT. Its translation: CASSAGDHGDTQYF.

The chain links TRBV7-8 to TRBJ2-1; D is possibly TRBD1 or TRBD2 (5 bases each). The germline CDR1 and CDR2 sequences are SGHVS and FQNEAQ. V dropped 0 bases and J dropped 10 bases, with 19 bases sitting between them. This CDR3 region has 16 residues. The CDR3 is CASSLALGVGVREQFF. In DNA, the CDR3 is TGTGCCAGCAGCTTAGCCTTGGGGGTTGGGGTCCGAGAGCAGTTCTTC.

In DNA form, the CDR3 reads TGTGCCAGCAGCTTACTGGGGTTTGAAGCTTTCTTT. Its translation: CASSLLGFEAFF. This sequence joins TRBV7-8 and TRBJ1-1; D uncertain. Germline V gene data show CDR1 as SGHVS and CDR2 as FQNEAQ. Trimming took 2 bases from V and 7 from J, leaving 8 bases between them. The CDR3 is 12 amino acids.